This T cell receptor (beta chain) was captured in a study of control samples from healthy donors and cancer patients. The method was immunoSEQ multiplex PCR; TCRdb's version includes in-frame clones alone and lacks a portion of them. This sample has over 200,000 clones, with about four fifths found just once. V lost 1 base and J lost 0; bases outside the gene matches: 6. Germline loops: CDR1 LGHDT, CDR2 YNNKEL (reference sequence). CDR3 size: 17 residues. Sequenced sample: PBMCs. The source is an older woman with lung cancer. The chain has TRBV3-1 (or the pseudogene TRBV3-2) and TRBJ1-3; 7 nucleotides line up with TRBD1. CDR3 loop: CASSQGYRGSSGNTIYF. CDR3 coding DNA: TGTGCCAGCAGCCAAGGATACAGGGGTAGCTCTGGAAACACCATATATTTT.